This TCR beta chain is from a study of cytomegalovirus exposure and HLA in healthy donors (dated by TCRdb to 2017 to 2019). With respect to the entire study: According to a later analysis, one platform produced both the roughly 130 validation repertoires and the 620 or so repertoires of the first cohort. The study aimed to test whether cataloging public T cell receptors could reveal signatures of past pathogen exposure. The study combined high-throughput TCR immunosequencing, statistical association of individual TCRs with disease status, and machine learning to predict cytomegalovirus infection status. In addition to the first cohort of 666 subjects, a separate validation cohort of under 150 different subjects was used.

What the work shows at the level of the full study, not this receptor alone: A later analysis had no HLA typing for the validation cohort, so co-occurrence there was scored across all 130 or so repertoires. Of the cluster scores, 90% to 95% were above 0 in a later analysis, which found that TCRs clustered in the first cohort also tended to co-occur in the 95 to 150 validation repertoires. It was suggested by the authors that the approach could potentially be generalized to other disease states and immunological phenotypes. In the study, around 150 TCR beta chains were listed as associated with cytomegalovirus. Most TCR sequences were seen in very few donors, while some public TCRs were found in many individuals. In vitro tests confirmed that a few of the cytomegalovirus-associated TCR beta chains recognize cytomegalovirus antigens. The classifier was reported to diagnose cytomegalovirus status with high specificity and sensitivity in both the original and validation cohorts.

Library prep was done by the immunoSEQ multiplex PCR assay. In the source study's methods: A statistical classification framework was built for diagnosing cytomegalovirus status from the catalog of TCR beta chain sequences. The immuneACCESS repertoire file appears here via TCRdb, limited to in-frame rearrangements. These files lack a portion of the clones; in checked studies, under half of the deficit traces to unresolved V genes, and the cause of the others is not known. V, J and clone size derive from that table, while D and trimming were established from the DNA sequence. The sample yields about 250,000 clones; approximately 87% were counted once. 2.5% to 3% of the sample is held by the ten biggest clonotypes. Concerning this clone itself: The target of this receptor is not known. It has no much larger one-base neighbor in the sample; base qualities were not kept.

The germline V gene encodes CDR1 SGHRS and CDR2 YFSETQ. The CDR3 numbers 16 residues from cysteine through phenylalanine. Kept here is only the CDR3 DNA, which spans 48 bases and is read in frame from base 1. Clipping removes 2 bases from V and 3 bases from J, with 8 as the unmatched junction base count. Separate from the approximately 670-subject first cohort, the validation cohort of 120 subjects was the group to which the donors belonged. Rearrangement joined TRBV5-1 to TRBJ1-5; 7 junctional bases match TRBD1. The sequence was collected from a man aged 18 to 29 in good health and CMV-seronegative. The sample was PBMCs. The CDR3 in this case is CASSLLPGTDNQPQHF. The nucleotides read TGCGCCAGCAGCTTACTTCCGGGGACAGACAATCAGCCCCAGCATTTT.